This TCR beta chain appears in the sequencing data of a study of blood T cell repertoires in COVID-19. Seattle researchers signed up patients amid active infection and tracked them longitudinally. The V gene's germline CDR1 is MNHEY and CDR2 SVGAGI. This CDR3 is 15 amino acids long. Germline trimming cut 7 bases from V and 11 bases from J; bases unmatched to any gene: 14. Generated by immunoSEQ multiplex PCR, the TCRdb table keeps only in-frame clones and is missing some. This sample has some 130,000 clones, with about nine tenths found just once. The rearrangement uses TRBV6-5 and TRBJ1-4; 9 nucleotides align to TRBD1. The sequence came from a man aged 60-69 years with COVID-19, enrolled during active disease. The sequenced material came from peripheral blood. The CDR3 sequence is CASTFLGQGMGKLFF. As DNA, the CDR3 is TGTGCCAGCACCTTCCTTGGACAGGGGATGGGGAAACTGTTTTTT.